This is a list of T cell receptor beta chains from one sample in a study of cytomegalovirus exposure and HLA in healthy donors. Here immunoSEQ multiplex PCR was the method, and the copy in TCRdb shows in-frame clones only, minus some. The repertoire holds fewer than 250,000 clones, with about 83% as singletons. The sample taken for sequencing was PBMCs. Every receptor here comes from a girl under 18 in good health and CMV-seronegative. The CDR3 runs from the conserved cysteine through the conserved F or W. The D gene is left open where the match is weak. Clone size is stated in some rows and not others, as once, few, many or a class when expanded.

TRBV7-9	TRBD1	TRBJ1-1	few	TGTGCCAGCAGAATAACAGGGGCGGGCACTGAAGCTTTCTTT	CASRITGAGTEAFF
TRBV6-1	TRBD2	TRBJ2-3	-	TGTGCCAGCAGTGAAGGGCGGGGGAATACGCAGTATTTT	CASSEGRGNTQYF
TRBV11-1	-	TRBJ1-5	-	TGTGCCAGCAGCTTAGGTAGACAGCAGCCCCAGCATTTT	CASSLGRQQPQHF
TRBV7-2	TRBD2	TRBJ2-1	-	TGTGCCAGCAGCTCTCGGATAGCGGGATTTAGTGGGTACAATGAGCAGTTCTTC	CASSSRIAGFSGYNEQFF
TRBV7-8	TRBD1	TRBJ1-2	-	TGTGCCAGCAGCTTAGCGGGACAGCGCTATGGCTACACCTTC	CASSLAGQRYGYTF
TRBV28	TRBD1	TRBJ1-2	-	TGTGCCAGCAGTTATTTTCCAGGGACAGGGACCAGCGGCTACACCTTC	CASSYFPGTGTSGYTF
TRBV10-3	TRBD1	TRBJ2-1	-	TGTGCCATCAGTGAGGGGGACAGAATGGGGGAGCAGTTCTTC	CAISEGDRMGEQFF
TRBV7-2	-	TRBJ1-2	-	TGTGCCAGCAGCTTAGACATCCTAAGCGCCTATGGCTACACCTTC	CASSLDILSAYGYTF
TRBV6-1	TRBD1	TRBJ1-2	few	TGTGCCAGCAGTGAACTAGGGCAGGGGGCTGGTGGCTACACCTTC	CASSELGQGAGGYTF
TRBV28	-	TRBJ2-1	-	TGTGCCAGCACCCTAGGGGGGGACTTCAATGAGCAGTTCTTC	CASTLGGDFNEQFF
TRBV19	TRBD2	TRBJ2-7	-	TGTGCCACCAAACCCTATAGCGGGGGCTACGAGCAGTACTTC	CATKPYSGGYEQYF
TRBV28	-	TRBJ1-3	-	TGTGCCAGCAGTTTATCGGCGCAGGGACTCCAAAGGACCATATATTTT	CASSLSAQGLQRTIYF
TRBV21-1	-	TRBJ2-1	-	TGTGCCAGCGGGGGGAACAGGGGAAAGAATGAGCAGTTCTTC	CASGGNRGKNEQFF
TRBV4-1	TRBD2	TRBJ2-1	few	TGCGCCAGCAGCCAAGGTGATCTAGCGGGACCGTTCTTC	CASSQGDLAGPFF
TRBV27	-	TRBJ1-5	-	TGTGCCAGCAGTTTAGTGGGGGGGGGTCAGCCCCAGCATTTT	CASSLVGGGQPQHF
TRBV4-2	-	TRBJ2-3	-	TGTGCCAGCAGCCAAGGTCGAGAAGCGGATACGCAGTATTTT	CASSQGREADTQYF
TRBV5-1	TRBD1	TRBJ2-7	-	TGCGCCAGCAGCAAGCCGGGACAGGGGTTTTACGAGCAGTACTTC	CASSKPGQGFYEQYF
TRBV5-1	-	TRBJ2-3	-	TGCGCCAGCAGCTTTACCCGGGGAAGCACAGATACGCAGTATTTT	CASSFTRGSTDTQYF
TRBV7-2	TRBD2	TRBJ2-3	-	TGTGCCAGCAGGTCCGCGGGAGCTCCAGATACGCAGTATTTT	CASRSAGAPDTQYF
TRBV2	-	TRBJ2-1	-	TGTGCCAGCAGTGAAGCCGGGGGGCGACGCTCCTACAATGAGCAGTTCTTC	CASSEAGGRRSYNEQFF
TRBV28	TRBD2	TRBJ2-3	-	TGTGCCAGCAGGAAATCTAGCGGGAGTTATACGCAGTATTTT	CASRKSSGSYTQYF
TRBV5-1	-	TRBJ2-3	-	TGCGCCAGCAGCTTGGCGTTGGCGGGGGCCACAGATACGCAGTATTTT	CASSLALAGATDTQYF
TRBV7-3	-	TRBJ2-5	-	TGTGCCAGCAGCCCCCGAACAGGAGAGACCCAGTACTTC	CASSPRTGETQYF
TRBV2	-	TRBJ2-1	-	TGTGCCAGGGCCAGGGACAATGAGCAGTTCTTC	CARARDNEQFF